Each of the 11 T cell receptor beta chains below was sequenced from the same sample in a study of radiotherapy plus CTLA-4 blockade in lung cancer. Assay used: immunoSEQ multiplex PCR; TCRdb lists only in-frame clones, some missing. This sample has tens of thousands of clones, with 50% to 70% found just once. The sample in question was peripheral blood, obtained from a patient treated with radiotherapy plus ipilimumab. The receptors were sampled from a human donor with non-small cell lung cancer who had a partial response to radiotherapy plus ipilimumab.

The V and J genes are TRBV7-3 and TRBJ2-1; possible D gene TRBD2, 6 bases. This CDR3 contains 15 residues. Trimming took 3 bases from V and 0 from J, leaving 9 bases between them. Germline assignment: CDR1 SGHTA and CDR2 FQGTGA. The CDR3 region is CASSFAGSSYNEQFF. The CDR3 coding sequence is TGTGCCAGCAGCTTCGCGGGAAGCTCCTACAATGAGCAGTTCTTC.

As DNA, the CDR3 is TGTGCCAGCAGCTCCGACCCGGGACTGGGGAATGAGCAGTTCTTC. Amino acid sequence: CASSSDPGLGNEQFF. This sequence joins TRBV7-9 and TRBJ2-1, with D tentatively TRBD2 (6 bases). This CDR3 region has 15 residues. Trimming removed 4 bases from V and 7 bases from J, with 17 bases in between. Looked up from germline, CDR1 is SEHNR and CDR2 is FQNEAQ (reference sequence).

This clone has just a few counts. The rearrangement joins TRBV6-6 to TRBJ1-2; TRBD1 matches at 7 bases. From germline, CDR1 is MNHNY and CDR2 SVGAGI (reference sequence). Trimming at V came to 6 bases and at J to 10 bases, leaving 11 bases not matched to a gene. The CDR3 extends over 13 amino acids. The CDR3, as DNA: TGTGCCAGCAGCCGACAGGGAGCCCTCCCCTACACCTTC. This sequence encodes CASSRQGALPYTF.

This chain links TRBV27 with TRBJ1-1, with a possible D match to TRBD1 (5 bases). The CDR3 consists of 14 residues. V gave up 2 bases and J gave up 4 bases, with 11 bases separating them. Germline assignment: CDR1 MNHEY and CDR2 SMNVEV (reference sequence). The CDR3 DNA is TGTGCCAGCAGTTTAAACGGGGGAGGCACTGAAGCTTTCTTT. Encoded protein: CASSLNGGGTEAFF.

The chain uses TRBV19 and TRBJ2-2; D may be TRBD1 (6 bases). V shed 8 bases and J shed 7 bases, with 17 bases lying between them. Germline assignment: CDR1 LNHDA and CDR2 SQIVND (reference sequence). The CDR3 loop spans 14 amino acids. The CDR3 DNA sequence: TGTGCCAGTTCCCGAAGGGGGAGCGGCGGGGAGCTGTTTTTT. It yields the protein CASSRRGSGGELFF.

The chain has TRBV19 and TRBJ1-2, with TRBD1 matching over 10 bases. Looked up from germline, CDR1 is LNHDA and CDR2 is SQIVND (reference sequence). V dropped 8 bases and J dropped 7; count of bases not matched to a gene: 10. The CDR3 loop spans 14 amino acids. CDR3 in DNA: TGTGCCAGTCGAGAGACAGGGGGCGGCGGTGGCTACACCTTC. It specifies CASRETGGGGGYTF. The whole variable domain, filled in from reference TRBV19 and TRBJ1-2, reads DGGITQSPKYLFRKEGQNVTLSCEQNLNHDAMYWYRQDPGQGLRLIYYSQIVNDFQKGDIAEGYSVSREKKESFPLTVTSAQKNPTAFYLCASRETGGGGGYTFGSGTRLTVV.

V and J are TRBV4-3 and TRBJ2-3; perhaps TRBD2 as D (5 bases). V was shortened by 4 bases and J by 2 bases, with 10 bases between the two germline ends. This CDR3 is 14 amino acids long. CDR1 is LGHNA and CDR2 is YSLEER in the germline V gene. The CDR3 DNA sequence: TGCGCCAGCAGCCTCGGGGAGCCCACAGATACGCAGTATTTT. Protein product: CASSLGEPTDTQYF.

The J gene is TRBJ1-3, the V gene TRBV9; 7 nucleotides agree with TRBD1. From germline, CDR1 is SGDLS and CDR2 YYNGEE. This CDR3 spans 15 amino acids. Losses at the gene ends were 4 bases for V and 3 bases for J; bases not matched to a gene: 7. For the CDR3, the DNA is TGTGCCAGCAGCCCGAATCGGGACAGTGGAAACACCATATATTTT. This sequence encodes CASSPNRDSGNTIYF.

The rearrangement uses TRBV11-3 and TRBJ1-2; unclear D gene. This CDR3 has 14 amino acids. Germline CDR1 reads SGHNT; CDR2 reads YENEEA. Trimming stripped 8 bases from V and 4 bases from J, with 17 bases between. CDR3 sequence: CASALRGSFYGYTF. The DNA for the CDR3 is TGTGCCAGCGCACTAAGAGGCAGCTTCTATGGCTACACCTTC.

This clone was observed a single time. The rearrangement links TRBV30 to TRBJ1-6; D is unclear. The V gene's germline CDR1 is GTSNPN and CDR2 SVGIG (reference sequence). V dropped 0 bases and J dropped 4 bases, with 10 bases sitting between them. This CDR3 is 15 amino acids long. The chain's CDR3 is CAWSVRRSYNSPLHF. For the CDR3, the DNA is TGTGCCTGGAGTGTACGGAGAAGTTATAATTCACCCCTCCACTTT.

The chain couples TRBV4-2 to TRBJ2-1; 10 nucleotides match TRBD1. V gave up 6 bases and J gave up 6 bases; unmatched junction bases: 17. Germline CDR1 LGHNA, CDR2 YNFKEQ. CDR3 length: 18 amino acids. In nucleotides, the CDR3 is TGTGCCAGCAGTCAGCGGACAGGGGGAGTCTCGTTGGGCAATGAGCAGTTCTTC. It is translated as CASSQRTGGVSLGNEQFF.